This TCR beta chain originates from a study of T-cell memory formation after mild COVID-19 (dated by TCRdb to about 2021). Context from the whole study: TCR sequence clusters from the two donors were found to be largely donor specific. T-cell clones expanding and contracting after mild COVID-19 in a couple of donors were tracked by longitudinal TCRalpha and TCRbeta repertoire sequencing. Two young, previously healthy adult volunteers made up the cohort, one male and one female.

Ficoll-Paque density gradient centrifugation was the method used to isolate PBMCs. Data came from an Illumina NovaSeq 6000. TCRalpha and TCRbeta cDNA libraries were built by 5'RACE with constant-segment primers, adding sample barcodes and unique molecular identifiers. RNA was extracted from every sample with Trizol reagent. Library amplification was performed in two PCR steps, and a second sample barcode and Illumina TruSeq adapters were introduced in the second step. Sequencing of libraries was performed on an Illumina NovaSeq with 2 x 150 bp paired-end reads. On the authors' methods: Reads were demultiplexed and collapsed into UMI-guided consensus sequences with migec v1.2.7. With mixcr v2.1.11, UMI consensuses were aligned to TRA and TRB V and J templates and assembled into clonotypes. A clonotype was counted as expanded or contracted only if both edgeR and NoisET called the change significant, with noise models trained on biological replicates. For edgeR calls, a false discovery rate-adjusted p below 0.01 and a log2 fold-change threshold of 1 were applied. PCA with hierarchical clustering of max-normalized trajectories of the 1000 most abundant clonotypes was used as exploratory dynamics analysis. The CD4 or CD8 phenotype of responding clones was assigned using the separately sequenced CD4+ and CD8+ repertoires. TCRdb's own reprocessing of the public reads used fastp at Q25 and MiXCR and kept productive beta chains. Each CDR3 protein gets just one entry, which takes the most common genes and DNA from the rows behind it. These V and J calls are TCRdb output, not the study's own analysis. The sample includes hundreds of thousands of distinct CDR3 sequences, with more than 15% observed a single time. Jointly, the top ten make up approximately 12% of the sample.

This clonotype came up many times. Its recognized antigen is unknown. No qualities accompany the bases; no much larger clone lies one base away. The CDR3 covers 13 residues, taking in both the cysteine and the phenylalanine. Only the CDR3 part of the read is kept: 39 bases, read in frame from the first base. The germline V gene (reference sequence) specifies DFQATT as CDR1 and SNEGSKA as CDR2. V was cut back by 1 base and J by 2 bases, leaving a gap of 9 bases between them. Points the paper makes about the study in general: Some responding clones were found in pre-infection memory, which suggests that pre-existing cross-reactive memory T cells took part in the SARS-CoV-2 response. From day 15 to 85, contracting clones showed balanced CD4/CD8 phenotypes, whereas a second wave of clones that expanded from day 15 to 37 leaned towards CD4+. Contracting CD4+ clones appeared mostly in the CM and EM memory subsets, whereas CD8+ clones were enriched in EMRA. Whether the second-wave clones peaking on day 37 were SARS-CoV-2 specific was not confirmed. Only two mild cases were covered in the study, and larger cohorts including severe cases with pre-infection samples were considered necessary.

The sequencing sample was made of PBMCs or a T cell subset sorted from them (not recorded which). The sequence links TRBV20-1 to TRBJ2-7; tentative D gene TRBD1, with 5 bases matching. The clonotype originates from an adult woman who had mild COVID-19 (a few samples of this study predate the infection). The sample titles of this study are shuffled in the database, so cell type and time point are left out; the donor was told from shared clones. The CDR3 region: CSARGQGAYEQYF. The bases are TGCAGTGCTAGAGGGCAGGGCGCCTACGAGCAGTACTTC.